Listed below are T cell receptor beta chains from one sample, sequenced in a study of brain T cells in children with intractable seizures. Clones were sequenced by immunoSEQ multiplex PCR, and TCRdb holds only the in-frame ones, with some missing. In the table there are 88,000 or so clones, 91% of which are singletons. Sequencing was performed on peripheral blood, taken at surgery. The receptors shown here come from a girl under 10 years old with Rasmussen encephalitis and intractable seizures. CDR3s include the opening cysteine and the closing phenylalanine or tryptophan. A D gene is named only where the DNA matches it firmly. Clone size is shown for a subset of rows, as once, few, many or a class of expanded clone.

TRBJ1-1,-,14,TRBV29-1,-,TGCAGCGTTGAAGATTATAGGGTTGGCACTGAAGCTTTCTTT,CSVEDYRVGTEAFF
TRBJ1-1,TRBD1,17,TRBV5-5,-,TGTGCCAGCAGCTTATTCGTTTACAGGGGGACTGGAACTGAAGCTTTCTTT,CASSLFVYRGTGTEAFF
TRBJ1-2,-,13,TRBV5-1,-,TGCGCCAGCAGCCCGGAGGGGAACTATGGCTACACCTTC,CASSPEGNYGYTF
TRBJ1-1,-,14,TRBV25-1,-,TGTGCCAGCAGTGAATCAGGGGATTCCACTGAAGCTTTCTTT,CASSESGDSTEAFF
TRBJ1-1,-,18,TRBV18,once,TGTGCCAGCTCACCACTTCTCAACGGGCCCTCCCGGACCACTGAAGCTTTCTTT,CASSPLLNGPSRTTEAFF
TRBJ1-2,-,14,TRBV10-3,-,TGTGCCATCAGTGAGTCTCGACGCCGCTATGGCTACACCTTC,CAISESRRRYGYTF
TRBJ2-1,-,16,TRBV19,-,TGTGCCAGTAGTATAGATTCCAGGGTCGGGTACAATGAGCAGTTCTTC,CASSIDSRVGYNEQFF
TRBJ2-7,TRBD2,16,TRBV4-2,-,TGTGCCAGCAGCCAAGATCCCAGCGGGGGGGCCTACGAGCAGTACTTC,CASSQDPSGGAYEQYF
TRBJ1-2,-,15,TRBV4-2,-,TGTGCCAGCAGCCAAGATAGAGCCGCTCCGGGGGGCTACACCTTC,CASSQDRAAPGGYTF
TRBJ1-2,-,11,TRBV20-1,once,TGCAGTGTAGAGGACAGCTATGGCTACACCTTC,CSVEDSYGYTF
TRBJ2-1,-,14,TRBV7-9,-,TGTGCCAGCAGCTTAGTCGGGAGTAGGAATGAGCAGTTCTTC,CASSLVGSRNEQFF
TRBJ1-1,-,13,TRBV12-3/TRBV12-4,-,TGTGCCAGCAGTTTAATGGTAGGCACTGAAGCTTTCTTT,CASSLMVGTEAFF
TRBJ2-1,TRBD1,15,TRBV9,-,TGTGCCAGCAGCCTGCGGGACAGGGGGTCCAGGGAGCAGTTCTTC,CASSLRDRGSREQFF
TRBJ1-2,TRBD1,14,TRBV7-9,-,TGTGCCAGCAGCTTAGGACAGGGAATTTGGGGCTACACCTTC,CASSLGQGIWGYTF
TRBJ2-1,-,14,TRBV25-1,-,TGTGCCAGCAGAGCGGACAGACCCTACAATGAGCAGTTCTTC,CASRADRPYNEQFF
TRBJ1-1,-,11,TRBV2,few,TGTGCCAGCAGTTCCGGGACTGAAGCTTTCTTT,CASSSGTEAFF
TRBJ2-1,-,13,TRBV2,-,TGTGCCAGCAGTGAACAGGGGTTCAATGAGCAGTTCTTC,CASSEQGFNEQFF
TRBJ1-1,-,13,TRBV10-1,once,TGCGCCAGCAGTGGACTCCTTCGATCAGGAGCTTTCTTT,CASSGLLRSGAFF
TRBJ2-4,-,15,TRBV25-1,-,TGTGCCAGCAGCAGCAGCGGCCCAACCAAAAACATTCAGTACTTC,CASSSSGPTKNIQYF
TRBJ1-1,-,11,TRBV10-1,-,TGCGCCAGCACGGATACGGGGATAGCTTTCTTT,CASTDTGIAFF
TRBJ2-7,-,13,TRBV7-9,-,TGTGCCAGCAGCTTAGGGGGCGGCTACGAGCAGTACTTC,CASSLGGGYEQYF
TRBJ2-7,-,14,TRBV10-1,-,TGCGCCAGCAGTGAAAGGGGGGCGCGGGACGAGCAGTACTTC,CASSERGARDEQYF
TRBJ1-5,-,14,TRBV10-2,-,TGCGCCAGCAGTATTGGACGGTTAGGTCAGCCCCAGCATTTT,CASSIGRLGQPQHF
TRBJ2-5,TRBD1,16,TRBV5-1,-,TGCGCCAGCAGAGGTAGTGGACAGGGAGCTCAAGAGACCCAGTACTTC,CASRGSGQGAQETQYF
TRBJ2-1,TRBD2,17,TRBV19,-,TGTGCCAGTAGTATGGGGCTAGCGGGGGAATCCTACAATGAGCAGTTCTTC,CASSMGLAGESYNEQFF
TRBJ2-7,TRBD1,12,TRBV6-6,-,TGTGCCAGCAGTCCACAGGGGTCCGAGCAGTACTTC,CASSPQGSEQYF
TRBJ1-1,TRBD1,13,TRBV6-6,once,TGTGCCGCCCGAGGGGGCGCGAGGACTGAAGCTTTCTTT,CAARGGARTEAFF
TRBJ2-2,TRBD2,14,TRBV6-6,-,TGTGCCAGCAGTTACTCCGGGGGGACCGGGGAGCTGTTTTTT,CASSYSGGTGELFF
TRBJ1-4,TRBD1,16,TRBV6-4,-,TGTGCCAGCAGTGACTCCTGGACAGGGGAATCTGAAAAACTGTTTTTT,CASSDSWTGESEKLFF
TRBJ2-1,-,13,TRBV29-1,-,TGCAGCGTTGGACAGGTGGTAAGGAATGAGCAGTTCTTC,CSVGQVVRNEQFF
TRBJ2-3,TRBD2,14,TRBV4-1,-,TGCGCCAGCAGCCAAGATCGAACTAGCGGGAGGCAGTATTTT,CASSQDRTSGRQYF
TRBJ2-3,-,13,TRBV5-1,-,TGCGCCAGCAGCGGCCCTAGCACAGATACGCAGTATTTT,CASSGPSTDTQYF
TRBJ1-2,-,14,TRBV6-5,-,TGTGCCAGCAGTTACCCAGGACCACCCCACAGCTACACCTTC,CASSYPGPPHSYTF
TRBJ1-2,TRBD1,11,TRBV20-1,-,TGCAGTCCCGGGACAGGGATAGGCTACACCTTC,CSPGTGIGYTF
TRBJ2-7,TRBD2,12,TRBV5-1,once,TGCGCCAGCAGGGGACTAGGGTACGAGCAGTACTTC,CASRGLGYEQYF
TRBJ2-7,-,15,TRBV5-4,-,TGTGCCAGCAGCCCGAGTGGGGGGTCTGCCTACGAGCAGTACTTC,CASSPSGGSAYEQYF
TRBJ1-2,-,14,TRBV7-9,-,TGTGCCAGCAGCTTAGCCCAGGGAGGCTATGGCTACACCTTC,CASSLAQGGYGYTF
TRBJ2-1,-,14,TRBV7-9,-,TGTGCCAGCAGCTTAGCGGGAGGTTTCTATGAGCAGTTCTTC,CASSLAGGFYEQFF
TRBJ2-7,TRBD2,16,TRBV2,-,TGTGCCAGCGGGGGACTAGCGGGAGGAGACCCCTACGAGCAGTACTTC,CASGGLAGGDPYEQYF
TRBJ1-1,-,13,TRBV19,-,TGTGCCAGTAGTATAGTAAAAGGACGTCGAGCTTTCTTT,CASSIVKGRRAFF
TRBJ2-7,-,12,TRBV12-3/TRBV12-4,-,TGTGCCAGCTCTTCTCGGGTCTACGAGCAGTACTTC,CASSSRVYEQYF
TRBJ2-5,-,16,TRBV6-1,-,TGTGCCAGCAGTGAACCGGCAGGCGGCTACGTAGAGACCCAGTACTTC,CASSEPAGGYVETQYF
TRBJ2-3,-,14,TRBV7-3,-,TGTGCCAGCAGCTTAACGGCACTCACAGATACGCAGTATTTT,CASSLTALTDTQYF
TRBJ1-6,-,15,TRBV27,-,TGTGCCAGCAGCGGACGTAGGACAGTTGGATCACCCCTCCACTTT,CASSGRRTVGSPLHF
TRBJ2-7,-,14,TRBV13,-,TGTGCCAGCGGAGTGGCGGGCTTTCCCTACGAGCAGTACTTC,CASGVAGFPYEQYF
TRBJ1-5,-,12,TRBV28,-,TGTGCCACAGATATCGGCAATCAGCCCCAGCATTTT,CATDIGNQPQHF
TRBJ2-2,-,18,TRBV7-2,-,TGTGCCAGCAGCTTAGGGCCAAGGGGCAGGTTCGACACCGGGGAGCTGTTTTTT,CASSLGPRGRFDTGELFF
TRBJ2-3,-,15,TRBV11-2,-,TGTGCCAGCAGCTTAGTACCGGGGTTCGCAGATACGCAGTATTTT,CASSLVPGFADTQYF
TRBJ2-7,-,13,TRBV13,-,TGTGCCAGCAGCTTAGGCCTCTCGTACGAGCAGTACTTC,CASSLGLSYEQYF
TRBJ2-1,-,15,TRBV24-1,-,TGTGCCACCAGTGGAATGGGACCAAGTAACAATGAGCAGTTCTTC,CATSGMGPSNNEQFF
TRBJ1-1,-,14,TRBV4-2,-,TGTGCCAGCAGCCAAGGCGGGGGGGACACTGAAGCTTTCTTT,CASSQGGGDTEAFF
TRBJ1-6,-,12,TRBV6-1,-,TGTGCCAGCAGTGAACCCAATTCACCCCTCCACTTT,CASSEPNSPLHF
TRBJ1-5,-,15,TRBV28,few,TGTGCCAGCAGTTTACTCCAGACCGGGGTGCAGCCCCAGCATTTT,CASSLLQTGVQPQHF
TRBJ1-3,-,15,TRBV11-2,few,TGTGCCAGCAGCAGAGCGGGGGGACGAGGAAACACCATATATTTT,CASSRAGGRGNTIYF